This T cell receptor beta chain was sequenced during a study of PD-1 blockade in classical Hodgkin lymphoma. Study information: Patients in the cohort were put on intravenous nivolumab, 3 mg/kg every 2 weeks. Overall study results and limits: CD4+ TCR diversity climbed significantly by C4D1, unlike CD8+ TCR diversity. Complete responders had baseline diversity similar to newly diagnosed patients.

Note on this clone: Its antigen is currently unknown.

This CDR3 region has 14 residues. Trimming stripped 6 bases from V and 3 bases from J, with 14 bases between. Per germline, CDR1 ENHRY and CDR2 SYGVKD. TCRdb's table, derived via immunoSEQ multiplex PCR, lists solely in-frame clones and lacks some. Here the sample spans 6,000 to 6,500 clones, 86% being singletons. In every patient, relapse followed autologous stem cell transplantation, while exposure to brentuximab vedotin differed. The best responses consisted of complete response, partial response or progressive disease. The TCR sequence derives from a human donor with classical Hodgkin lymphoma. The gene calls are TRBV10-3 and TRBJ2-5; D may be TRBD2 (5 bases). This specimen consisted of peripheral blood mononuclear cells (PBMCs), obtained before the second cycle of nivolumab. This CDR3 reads CAISPTGFKETQYF. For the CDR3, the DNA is TGTGCCATCAGCCCCACGGGGTTCAAAGAGACCCAGTACTTC.